This T cell receptor beta chain comes out of a study of graft-versus-host responses after intestinal transplantation. The method was immunoSEQ multiplex PCR; TCRdb's version includes in-frame clones alone and lacks a portion of them. The sample lists roughly 80,000 clones, 80% to 90% occurring once. Of note for this clone: Its target is unknown. The sample contains more than one DNA sequence encoding this CDR3.

CDR3 size: 14 residues. The germline gives CDR1 SGHAT, CDR2 FQNNGV. V shed 1 base and J shed 2 bases, with 9 bases lying between them. The source of this sequence is a human donor who was the organ donor for an intestinal transplant. The chain employs TRBV11-2 and TRBJ2-7; possible D gene TRBD1, 5 bases. Sample: unstimulated CD8+ T cells sorted from spleen or lymph node cells, taken before transplant. The CDR3 DNA follows: TGTGCCAGCAGCTTAGGCACAGGCGCCTACGAGCAGTACTTC. Protein: CASSLGTGAYEQYF.